This T cell receptor beta chain was observed in a study of blood T cell repertoires in COVID-19. The germline gives CDR1 SGHRS, CDR2 YFSETQ. V was clipped by 0 bases and J by 4 bases; unmatched bases: 6. This CDR3 region has 15 residues. The protocol was immunoSEQ multiplex PCR, while the TCRdb copy is restricted to in-frame clones and leaves out a portion. The sample has just under 90,000 clones, about 91% seen once. The specimen was peripheral blood. This rearrangement joins TRBV5-1 to TRBJ2-5; TRBD1 aligns across 7 bases. This TCR came from a man aged 60 to 69 with acute or convalescent COVID-19. CDR3 residues: CASSLGPTGRETQYF. CDR3 in DNA: TGCGCCAGCAGCTTGGGCCCGACAGGGCGAGAGACCCAGTACTTC.